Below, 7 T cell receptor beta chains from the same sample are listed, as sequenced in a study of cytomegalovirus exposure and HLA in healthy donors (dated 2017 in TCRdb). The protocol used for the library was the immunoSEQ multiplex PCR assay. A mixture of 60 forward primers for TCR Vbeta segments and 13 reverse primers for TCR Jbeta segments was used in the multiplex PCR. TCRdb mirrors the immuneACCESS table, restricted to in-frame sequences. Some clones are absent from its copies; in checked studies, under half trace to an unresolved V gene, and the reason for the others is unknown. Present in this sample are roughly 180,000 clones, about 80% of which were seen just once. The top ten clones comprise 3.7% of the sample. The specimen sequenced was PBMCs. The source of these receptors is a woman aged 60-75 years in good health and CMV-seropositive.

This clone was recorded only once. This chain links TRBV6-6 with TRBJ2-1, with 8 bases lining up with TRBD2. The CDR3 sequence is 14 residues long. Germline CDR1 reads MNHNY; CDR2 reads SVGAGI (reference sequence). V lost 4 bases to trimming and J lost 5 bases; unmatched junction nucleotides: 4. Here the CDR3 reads CASSSPGLDNEQFF. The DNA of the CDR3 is TGTGCCAGCAGTTCTCCGGGACTAGACAATGAGCAGTTCTTC.

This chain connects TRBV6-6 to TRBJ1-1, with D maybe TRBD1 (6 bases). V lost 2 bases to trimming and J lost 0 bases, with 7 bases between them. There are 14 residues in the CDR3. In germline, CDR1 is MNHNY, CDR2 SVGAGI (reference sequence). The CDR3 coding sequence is TGTGCCAGCAGTTACGGACAGCTGAACACTGAAGCTTTCTTT. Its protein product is CASSYGQLNTEAFF.

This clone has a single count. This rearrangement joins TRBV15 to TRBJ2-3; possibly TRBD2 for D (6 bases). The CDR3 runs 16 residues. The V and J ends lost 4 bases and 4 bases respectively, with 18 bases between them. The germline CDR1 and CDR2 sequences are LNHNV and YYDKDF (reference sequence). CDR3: CATSTAGGPQSDTQYF. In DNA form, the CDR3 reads TGTGCCACCAGCACAGCTGGAGGGCCTCAGTCAGATACGCAGTATTTT.

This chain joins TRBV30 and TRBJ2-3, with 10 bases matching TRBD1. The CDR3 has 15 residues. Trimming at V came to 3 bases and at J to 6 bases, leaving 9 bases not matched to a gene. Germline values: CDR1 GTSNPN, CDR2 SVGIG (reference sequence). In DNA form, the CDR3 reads TGTGCCTGGAGGCCCGGGACAGGGGTGTTGGATACGCAGTATTTT. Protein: CAWRPGTGVLDTQYF.

CDR3 sequence reads: CASSQGQGVPQPQHF. The CDR3 nucleotides read TGTGCCAGCAGCCAAGGACAGGGGGTCCCTCAGCCCCAGCATTTT. V usage is TRBV7-9 and J usage is TRBJ1-5; the match to TRBD1 covers 10 bases. The ends lost 5 bases at V and 6 bases at J; junction bases unmatched: 7. This CDR3 has 15 amino acids. Germline-derived CDR1 and CDR2 are SEHNR and FQNEAQ (reference sequence). The full variable domain, completed using reference TRBV7-9 and TRBJ1-5, is DTGVSQNPRHKITKRGQNVTFRCDPISEHNRLYWYRQTLGQGPEFLTYFQNEAQLEKSRLLSDRFSAERPKGSFSTLEIQRTEQGDSAMYLCASSQGQGVPQPQHFGDGTRLSIL.

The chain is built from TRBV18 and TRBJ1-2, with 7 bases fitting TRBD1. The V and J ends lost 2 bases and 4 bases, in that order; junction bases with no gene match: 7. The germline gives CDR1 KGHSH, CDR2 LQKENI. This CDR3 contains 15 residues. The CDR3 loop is CASSPSGKGAYGYTF. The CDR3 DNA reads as TGTGCCAGCTCACCATCAGGGAAGGGGGCCTATGGCTACACCTTC. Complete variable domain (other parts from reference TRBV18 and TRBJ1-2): NAGVMQNPRHLVRRRGQEARLRCSPMKGHSHVYWYRQLPEEGLKFMVYLQKENIIDESGMPKERFSAEFPKEGPSILRIQQVVRGDSAAYFCASSPSGKGAYGYTFGSGTRLTVV.

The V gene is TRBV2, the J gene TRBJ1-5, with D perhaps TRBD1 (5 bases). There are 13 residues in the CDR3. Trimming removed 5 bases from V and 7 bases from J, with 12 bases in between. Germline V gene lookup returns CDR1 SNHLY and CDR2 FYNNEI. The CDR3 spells CASSFAGRQPQHF. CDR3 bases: TGTGCCAGCAGTTTCGCAGGGCGCCAGCCCCAGCATTTT.